This T cell receptor (beta chain) was recovered during a study of CD8 T cells in Susac syndrome. RNA totalling about 0.45 to 1 ug underwent reverse transcription with random hexamers. Amplification of TCR beta CDR3 across 54 Vbeta and 13 Jbeta was performed with immunoSEQ multiplex PCR. Using its own MiXCR run on the immunoSEQ multiplex PCR reads, TCRdb lists one record per CDR3 protein. This sample has about 150,000 distinct CDR3 sequences, with approximately 94% found just once. V was pared by 4 bases and J by 7 bases, with 17 bases between. The germline V gene encodes CDR1 SGHNT and CDR2 YYREEE (reference sequence). CDR3 length: 14 amino acids.

The sequence was collected from a human donor with multiple sclerosis. What was sequenced was CD8+ T cells from PBMCs. The chain couples TRBV5-4 to TRBJ1-2; D not resolved. CDR3 loop: CASSPWSGKAGYTF. The CDR3 DNA is TGTGCCAGCAGCCCCTGGTCGGGAAAGGCTGGCTACACCTTC.